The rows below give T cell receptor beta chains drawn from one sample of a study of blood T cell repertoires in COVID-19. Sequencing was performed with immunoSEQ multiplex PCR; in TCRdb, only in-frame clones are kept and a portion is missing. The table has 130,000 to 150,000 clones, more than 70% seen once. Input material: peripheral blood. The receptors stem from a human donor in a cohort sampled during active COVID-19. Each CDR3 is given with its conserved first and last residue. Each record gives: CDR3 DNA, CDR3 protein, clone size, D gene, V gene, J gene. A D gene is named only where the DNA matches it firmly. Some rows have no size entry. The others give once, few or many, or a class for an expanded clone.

TGTGCCACCAGCAGAGACGACCGGGACAGGGAGGAAAAACTGTTTTTT,CATSRDDRDREEKLFF,.,TRBD1,TRBV15,TRBJ1-4
TGCAGCGTAGGTAGCGGGAGAGCCAAAAACATTCAGTACTTC,CSVGSGRAKNIQYF,few,TRBD2,TRBV29-1,TRBJ2-4
TGTGCCAGCAGTTCCCCAGGACTAGCGGGGCGTGAGCAGTTCTTC,CASSSPGLAGREQFF,.,TRBD2,TRBV27,TRBJ2-1
TGTGCCAGCAGTTTCGTCTCTGGGGGCAATGGCTACACCTTC,CASSFVSGGNGYTF,.,.,TRBV28,TRBJ1-2
TGTGCCAGCAGCTTCACCTCTAGCGGGAGGAATGAGCAGTACTTC,CASSFTSSGRNEQYF,.,TRBD2,TRBV7-2,TRBJ2-7
TGTGCCAGCAGCTCACAGGGACAGATTTTACTAATGAACACTGAAGCTTTCTTT,CASSSQGQILLMNTEAFF,.,TRBD1,TRBV7-2,TRBJ1-1
TGTGCCAGCAGTTACGGGGGGGCAAATCAGCCCCAGCATTTT,CASSYGGANQPQHF,.,.,TRBV6-5,TRBJ1-5
TGCGCCAGCAGCCAAGAGGTGGTGGCTAGCGGGGGGGCCTCCGAGACCCAGTACTTC,CASSQEVVASGGASETQYF,.,TRBD2,TRBV4-3,TRBJ2-5
TGTGCCAGCAGTACTATGACAGGGAACGAGCAGTACTTC,CASSTMTGNEQYF,.,TRBD1,TRBV12-3/TRBV12-4,TRBJ2-7
TGTGCCAGCACCATAAGGACAGACTCCTACGAGCAGTACTTC,CASTIRTDSYEQYF,.,.,TRBV6-5,TRBJ2-7
TGTGCCAGCAGTTATGGACTAGCGGGTACCGGGGAGCTGTTTTTT,CASSYGLAGTGELFF,.,TRBD2,TRBV6-5,TRBJ2-2
TGTGCCAGCAGTTACCTTCAGGACATTTTCGCCACTGAAGCTTTCTTT,CASSYLQDIFATEAFF,.,.,TRBV6-2/TRBV6-3,TRBJ1-1
TGTGCCTGGAGCCTCAGGTCAGGGGTTGGAACTAATGAAAAACTGTTTTTT,CAWSLRSGVGTNEKLFF,.,.,TRBV30,TRBJ1-4
TGTGCCAGCGCCGGGAAACAGGGTTCACCCCTCCACTTT,CASAGKQGSPLHF,few,.,TRBV19,TRBJ1-6
TGCGCCAGCAGTGGTACTAGACGTTTCGATGAGCAGTTCTTC,CASSGTRRFDEQFF,few,.,TRBV10-2,TRBJ2-1
TGTGCCAGCAGTCGACACTCAGTGGCAGATACGCAGTATTTT,CASSRHSVADTQYF,.,.,TRBV6-5,TRBJ2-3
TGTGCCTGGGGAACAGGGTCCCCCTACAATGAGCAGTTCTTC,CAWGTGSPYNEQFF,.,.,TRBV30,TRBJ2-1
TGTGCCAGTAGTATGGGGGCGCTCGAGCAGTACTTC,CASSMGALEQYF,once,.,TRBV19,TRBJ2-7
TGTGCCAGCAGCTTAGAGTCAGGTTATGAAGCTTTCTTT,CASSLESGYEAFF,.,.,TRBV7-2,TRBJ1-1
TGTGCCAGCAGGGGGGGATTGAATGAAAAACTGTTTTTT,CASRGGLNEKLFF,.,.,TRBV28,TRBJ1-4
TGTGCCAGCAGTTTCACCCAAGCCCGCTCTGGAAACACCATATATTTT,CASSFTQARSGNTIYF,once,.,TRBV28,TRBJ1-3
TGCAGTGCTAGTAGGGCTCCGGTCGCGGAGGGTTTTCGCAATCAGCCCCAGCATTTT,CSASRAPVAEGFRNQPQHF,.,.,TRBV20-1,TRBJ1-5
TGTGCCAGCAGCCAAATTGACAGGGACACTGAAGCTTTCTTT,CASSQIDRDTEAFF,few,TRBD1,TRBV3-1/TRBV3-2,TRBJ1-1
TGTGCCAGCAGCCCCTCTAGCGGGAGAGGTTACAATGAGCAGTTCTTC,CASSPSSGRGYNEQFF,once,TRBD2,TRBV9,TRBJ2-1
TGTGCCAGCAGTGAACAGGTTAGCACAGATACGCAGTATTTT,CASSEQVSTDTQYF,.,.,TRBV25-1,TRBJ2-3